Presented here are 22 T cell receptor beta chains from one specimen sequenced in a study of neurological immune-mediated disorders (dated by TCRdb to the late 2010s). The receptor library was made with 5' RACE. TCRdb names Illumina HiSeq 2500 as the instrument used. TCRdb reworked the public reads: Q25 trimming with fastp, MiXCR clone assembly, productive beta chains retained. Identical CDR3 proteins give one entry, which carries the most common genes and DNA. Here the sample has tens of thousands of distinct CDR3 sequences; less than 2.5% occur a single time. About 2.9% of the sample lies in the top ten. The sequencing input was PBMCs. The receptors shown here come from a man in his fifties with multiple sclerosis.

This chain joins TRBV20-1 and TRBJ1-3; no firm D call. Germline CDR1 is DFQATT and CDR2 is SNEGSKA (reference sequence). V gave up 6 bases and J gave up 4 bases, with 19 bases separating them. This CDR3 is 15 amino acids long. The CDR3 here is CSATESGKLGNTIYF. CDR3 in DNA: TGCAGTGCGACCGAGTCGGGAAAGCTCGGAAACACCATATATTTT.

This clonotype has at least ten counts. The V gene is TRBV12-3 or TRBV12-4, the J gene TRBJ1-5; tentatively, D is TRBD1 (5 bases). The V gene lost 6 bases and the J gene lost 4 bases, with 19 bases spanning the gap. The CDR3 is 16 amino acids. The CDR3 protein is CASSNPSGSPNQPQHF. The CDR3 DNA follows: TGTGCCAGCAGCAACCCCTCAGGGAGCCCGAATCAGCCCCAGCATTTT.

Many counts were recorded for this clonotype. J is TRBJ2-7 and V is TRBV10-2; tentatively, D is TRBD1 (7 bases). The V end was cut by 6 bases, the J end by 3 bases, with 21 bases between. Germline CDR1 WSHSY, CDR2 SAAADI. The CDR3 has 16 residues. CDR3 amino acids: CASSPSGGKDFYEQYF. CDR3 sequence (DNA): TGCGCCAGCAGCCCGTCAGGGGGGAAGGATTTCTACGAGCAGTACTTC.

This clonotype came up many times. The chain links TRBV5-1 to TRBJ1-3; the D gene is possibly TRBD1 (6 bases). Trimming stripped 2 bases from V and 0 bases from J, with 9 bases between. CDR1 is SGHRS, CDR2 YFSETQ, per germline. There are 15 residues in the CDR3. The CDR3, as DNA: TGCGCCAGCAGCTTACAGGGAGACTCTGGAAACACCATATATTTT. Its protein product is CASSLQGDSGNTIYF.

This clonotype was found many times. The rearrangement links TRBV5-1 to TRBJ2-2; D ambiguous. The germline gives CDR1 SGHRS, CDR2 YFSETQ. V lost 4 bases, J lost 1 base, and 5 bases lay in between. This CDR3 region has 13 residues. The CDR3 protein is CASSPENTGELFF. The DNA of the CDR3 is TGCGCCAGCAGCCCAGAGAACACCGGGGAGCTGTTTTTT.

This clonotype was seen ten or more times. CDR3 protein: CASSWDRARPGELFF. Written as DNA, the CDR3 is TGTGCCAGCAGCTGGGACAGGGCGCGGCCCGGGGAGCTGTTTTTT. This sequence joins TRBV7-9 and TRBJ2-2; 9 nucleotides agree with TRBD1. The CDR3 has 15 amino acids. The J segment lost 6 bases and the V segment lost 4 bases, leaving 6 bases of the junction unmatched. Germline assignment: CDR1 SEHNR and CDR2 FQNEAQ (reference sequence).

This clonotype was picked up many times. V and J are TRBV6-1 and TRBJ2-6, with D unresolved. The CDR3 has 14 residues. V was trimmed by 1 base and J by 4 bases, leaving 5 bases between them. Germline V lookup: CDR1 MNHNS, CDR2 SASEGT. CDR3: CASSEGGGANVLTF. The CDR3 coding sequence is TGTGCCAGCAGTGAAGGCGGAGGGGCCAACGTCCTGACTTTC.

This clonotype was seen at least ten times. The chain employs TRBV28 and TRBJ1-3; no clear D gene. CDR3 length equals 14 residues. Germline V lookup: CDR1 MDHEN, CDR2 SYDVKM. V was pared by 6 bases and J by 4 bases, with 13 bases between. CDR3 sequence (DNA): TGTGCCAGCAGCCCCGGTGGTGCCGGAAACACCATATATTTT. It encodes CASSPGGAGNTIYF.

In its sample, this clonotype was seen many times. The rearrangement joins TRBV20-1 to TRBJ1-5, with D maybe TRBD1 (5 bases). V lost 6 bases to trimming and J lost 0 bases, with 12 bases between them. CDR1 DFQATT and CDR2 SNEGSKA come from the germline V gene (reference sequence). The length of the CDR3 is 14 residues. The CDR3 loop is CSAPVGASNQPQHF. The CDR3 DNA reads as TGCAGTGCCCCTGTTGGGGCTAGCAATCAGCCCCAGCATTTT.

This clonotype was recorded at least ten times. The gene calls are TRBV9 and TRBJ2-3; D is possibly TRBD1 (5 bases). Trimming took 0 bases from V and 6 from J, leaving 14 bases between them. The CDR3 has 15 amino acids. Germline V gives CDR1 SGDLS, CDR2 YYNGEE. Here the CDR3 reads CASSVARGRADTQYF. The DNA for the CDR3 is TGTGCCAGCAGCGTAGCTAGGGGCAGGGCCGATACGCAGTATTTT. Supplemented by reference TRBV9 and TRBJ2-3, the full variable domain reads DSGVTQTPKHLITATGQRVTLRCSPRSGDLSVYWYQQSLDQGLQFLIQYYNGEERAKGNILERFSAQQFPDLHSELNLSSLELGDSALYFCASSVARGRADTQYFGPGTRLTVL.

There are a few counts of this clonotype. A read error may be the cause here, since a much bigger clone is one base away. The chain joins TRBV28 to TRBJ1-3; D remains unclear. The germline gives CDR1 MDHEN, CDR2 SYDVKM. The CDR3 totals 12 residues. The CDR3 loop is CASSTPRKTIYF. The DNA of the CDR3 is TGTGCCAGCAGTACCCCCCGAAAAACCATATATTTT.

This clonotype was seen ten or more times. This chain links TRBV5-8 with TRBJ2-2; D gene uncertain. Germline V lookup: CDR1 SGHTS, CDR2 YDEGEE. V gave up 0 bases and J gave up 4 bases, with 13 bases separating them. This CDR3 has 16 amino acids. This CDR3 reads CASSLGVGFGTGELFF. CDR3 DNA sequence: TGTGCCAGCAGCTTGGGAGTGGGGTTTGGCACCGGGGAGCTGTTTTTT.

In the case of this clonotype: The final CDR3 position lacks the conserved phenylalanine or tryptophan, pointing to a likely read error. The chain has TRBV5-1 and TRBJ1-6; 7 bases match TRBD1. The CDR3 extends over 14 amino acids. Per the germline V gene, CDR1 is SGHRS and CDR2 is YFSETQ. The ends lost 5 bases at V and 13 bases at J; junction bases unmatched: 12. CDR3 sequence (DNA): TGCGCCAGCAGTGAGGGACAGCCGGCTTCTCCCCTCCACAAT. Translated: CASSEGQPASPLHN.

This clonotype has more than one count but fewer than ten. This chain links TRBV30 with TRBJ2-3; 7 bases line up with TRBD1. The V gene end was trimmed by 4 bases and the J gene end by 6 bases; junction bases not matched to a gene: 7. The CDR3 covers 13 residues. CDR1 is GTSNPN, CDR2 SVGIG, per germline (reference sequence). In DNA, the CDR3 is TGTGCCTGGAAGGGACAGCCCCGTGATACGCAGTATTTT. It yields the protein CAWKGQPRDTQYF.

This clonotype was seen at least ten times. V and J are TRBV5-1 and TRBJ1-6, with 8 bases matching TRBD1. CDR1 and CDR2 (germline): SGHRS, YFSETQ. The junction had 9 bases not matched to a gene; V was cut back by 4 bases and J by 9 bases. The CDR3 has 15 amino acids. CDR3 loop: CASSADRGQFSPLHF. The CDR3, as DNA: TGCGCCAGCAGCGCTGACAGGGGACAATTTTCACCCCTCCACTTT.

This clonotype was found many times. CDR3 loop: CASSSVGSGGANEQFF. CDR3 sequence (DNA): TGTGCCAGCAGCTCAGTAGGTAGCGGGGGGGCCAATGAGCAGTTCTTC. This rearrangement joins TRBV4-2 to TRBJ2-1; 11 bases line up with TRBD2. The CDR3 contains 16 residues. V trimming: 5 bases; J trimming: 6 bases; junction bases outside the gene matches: 9. Germline V CDR1 and CDR2: LGHNA, YNFKEQ.

This clonotype was counted many times. The chain links TRBV5-1 to TRBJ1-1; D is unclear. Trimming removed 4 bases at V and 1 base at J, with 5 bases between. CDR3 length: 12 residues. Germline-derived CDR1 and CDR2 are SGHRS and YFSETQ. The CDR3 here is CASSAGNTEAFF. In DNA, the CDR3 is TGCGCCAGCAGCGCGGGGAACACTGAAGCTTTCTTT.

This clonotype showed up many times. CDR3 in DNA: TGTGCCAGCAGCTTAGTTGGGGACGGCTATGGCTACACCTTC. Translation gives CASSLVGDGYGYTF. V is TRBV7-9 and J is TRBJ1-2; D is perhaps TRBD1 (5 bases). Looked up from germline, CDR1 is SEHNR and CDR2 is FQNEAQ (reference sequence). The V gene lost 1 base and the J gene lost 4 bases, with 10 bases spanning the gap. The CDR3 has 14 amino acids.

This clonotype was counted many times. This chain connects TRBV6-6 to TRBJ2-7; 9 nucleotides align to TRBD1. Germline V gene data show CDR1 as MNHNY and CDR2 as SVGAGI (reference sequence). The V segment lost 5 bases and the J segment 3 bases; nucleotides outside the gene matches: 8. The CDR3 contains 15 residues. CDR3 protein: CASSTGGEGGYEQYF. The CDR3 DNA follows: TGTGCCAGCAGTACAGGGGGCGAGGGGGGCTACGAGCAGTACTTC.

This clonotype was recorded at least ten times. The chain has TRBV20-1 and TRBJ2-7; TRBD2 matches 8 bases. Per the germline V gene, CDR1 is DFQATT and CDR2 is SNEGSKA (reference sequence). This CDR3 region has 13 residues. The junction had 1 base not matched to a gene; V was cut back by 0 bases and J by 3 bases. The CDR3 region has the DNA TGCAGTGCTAGAGAGGGGACTAGCTACGAGCAGTACTTC. Protein product: CSAREGTSYEQYF.

This clonotype occurred many times. The chain carries TRBV5-1 and TRBJ2-2; D tentatively fits TRBD1 or TRBD2 (5 bases each). Trimming took off 0 bases at V and 7 bases at J, with 7 bases between the two ends. The CDR3 has 13 residues. Germline CDR1 and CDR2: SGHRS and YFSETQ. The CDR3, as DNA: TGCGCCAGCAGCTTGGTGGGGGACGGGGAGCTGTTTTTT. Residues: CASSLVGDGELFF.

This clonotype showed up many times. V usage is TRBV11-2 and J usage is TRBJ2-7; no reliable D call. Per the germline V gene, CDR1 is SGHAT and CDR2 is FQNNGV. Trimming stripped 2 bases from V and 3 bases from J, with 8 bases between. The length of the CDR3 is 13 residues. The CDR3 DNA reads TGTGCCAGCAGCTTACCCCCCGGCTACGAGCAGTACTTC. This translates into CASSLPPGYEQYF.